Shown below are 13 T cell receptor beta chains from a single sample sequenced in a study of blood T cell repertoires in COVID-19. Sequenced by immunoSEQ multiplex PCR; TCRdb stores in-frame clones only, minus some. The data contain fewer than 350,000 clones, more than 70% of them seen just once; the ten biggest clones take up under 2.5%. The sequenced material came from PBMCs or T cells enriched from blood (not recorded which). These receptors were taken from a woman aged 55-75 years in a cohort exposed to, infected with or recovered from COVID-19 (not recorded which).

This clone was observed a single time. This sequence joins TRBV6-5 and TRBJ2-7; 8 bases fit TRBD2. The CDR3 contains 15 residues. V lost 4 bases to trimming and J lost 6 bases; unmatched junction nucleotides: 11. CDR1 and CDR2 (germline): MNHEY, SVGAGI. In nucleotides, the CDR3 is TGTGCCAGCAGTTCCCCGGGACTAGGCCGCTCCGAGCAGTACTTC. It is translated as CASSSPGLGRSEQYF.

This chain links TRBV7-9 with TRBJ1-6, with 7 bases fitting TRBD1. Trimming at V came to 5 bases and at J to 8 bases, leaving 6 bases not matched to a gene. Germline CDR1 is SEHNR and CDR2 is FQNEAQ (reference sequence). The CDR3 is 14 residues long. This chain's CDR3 is CASSPGQNYSPLHF. DNA for the CDR3: TGTGCCAGCAGCCCGGGACAGAATTATTCACCCCTCCACTTT.

The V call is TRBV9, the J call TRBJ2-1; D perhaps matches TRBD2 (5 bases). Trimming pared 4 bases from V and 1 base from J, leaving 12 bases between. The germline V gene has CDR1 SGDLS and CDR2 YYNGEE. This CDR3 is 15 amino acids long. The CDR3 spells CASSSQSGSYNEQFF. The CDR3 DNA sequence: TGTGCCAGCAGCTCCCAGTCGGGGTCCTACAATGAGCAGTTCTTC.

The V call is TRBV18, the J call TRBJ2-7, with TRBD1 matching over 8 bases. This CDR3 has 14 residues. Trimming took 3 bases from V and 5 from J; bases not matched to a gene: 6. The germline V gene encodes CDR1 KGHSH and CDR2 LQKENI. In nucleotides, the CDR3 is TGTGCCAGCTCACCCGGGACAGGAGGACACGAGCAGTACTTC. Protein sequence: CASSPGTGGHEQYF.

This clone was observed a handful of times. J is TRBJ1-5 and V is TRBV5-1; D possibly corresponds to TRBD1 (5 bases). Germline loops: CDR1 SGHRS, CDR2 YFSETQ. Trimming shortened V by 0 bases and J by 2 bases, and 12 bases separated the two germline ends. This CDR3 contains 16 residues. CDR3 coding DNA: TGCGCCAGCAGCTTGGAGGCAGGGCAGCGCAATCAGCCCCAGCATTTT. Its translation: CASSLEAGQRNQPQHF.

V usage is TRBV19 and J usage is TRBJ1-5; D unresolved. Germline V CDR1 and CDR2: LNHDA, SQIVND (reference sequence). Trimming left V 7 bases short and J 5 bases short, with 15 bases between. The CDR3 has 14 residues. The CDR3, as DNA: TGTGCCAGTAACCCTACAGTGTTCTATCAGCCCCAGCATTTT. Amino acid sequence: CASNPTVFYQPQHF. Full variable domain (outside the CDR3, taken from reference TRBV19 and TRBJ1-5): DGGITQSPKYLFRKEGQNVTLSCEQNLNHDAMYWYRQDPGQGLRLIYYSQIVNDFQKGDIAEGYSVSREKKESFPLTVTSAQKNPTAFYLCASNPTVFYQPQHFGDGTRLSIL.

CDR3 sequence: CAWSVNGLGTVTGELFF. CDR3 nucleotide sequence: TGTGCCTGGAGTGTAAATGGGTTGGGGACAGTCACCGGGGAGCTGTTTTTT. This chain uses TRBV30 with TRBJ2-2; TRBD1 agrees at 7 bases. V lost 0 bases to trimming and J lost 4 bases; unmatched junction nucleotides: 11. The V gene's germline CDR1 is GTSNPN and CDR2 SVGIG (reference sequence). The CDR3 loop spans 17 amino acids.

The chain has TRBV5-6 and TRBJ1-6; 9 bases match TRBD1. Germline trimming cut 6 bases from V and 3 bases from J; bases unmatched to any gene: 7. The CDR3 has 16 residues. CDR1 SGHDT and CDR2 YYEEEE come from the germline V gene. CDR3 loop: CASTIDRGIYNSPLHF. DNA for the CDR3: TGTGCCAGCACCATTGACAGGGGGATCTATAATTCACCCCTCCACTTT.

This clone has just one count. The V call is TRBV5-1, the J call TRBJ2-1, with 10 bases identical to TRBD2. Germline values: CDR1 SGHRS, CDR2 YFSETQ. The CDR3 length is 16 residues. V gave up 0 bases and J gave up 15 bases; unmatched junction bases: 15. The CDR3 nucleotides read TGCGCCAGCAGCTTGGAAGCGGGGGCTAGCGGGAGTTTGGTGTTCTTC. This translates into CASSLEAGASGSLVFF.

The J gene is TRBJ1-3, the V gene TRBV9; no clear D gene. CDR3 length equals 16 residues. Germline V gives CDR1 SGDLS, CDR2 YYNGEE. V shed 0 bases and J shed 0 bases, with 10 bases lying between them. The CDR3 DNA reads as TGTGCCAGCAGCGTAGCGGGTGGCCACTCTGGAAACACCATATATTTT. Translated: CASSVAGGHSGNTIYF.

The chain couples TRBV30 to TRBJ2-3, with 10 bases fitting TRBD1. Germline V gene lookup returns CDR1 GTSNPN and CDR2 SVGIG (reference sequence). The CDR3 length is 15 residues. V trimming: 2 bases; J trimming: 7 bases; junction bases outside the gene matches: 9. The CDR3 nucleotides read TGTGCCTGGAGTCTGGGACAGGGGACAAGGAATACGCAGTATTTT. Its translation: CAWSLGQGTRNTQYF.

J is TRBJ1-5 and V is TRBV29-1; D is undetermined. The CDR3 consists of 15 residues. Germline values: CDR1 SQVTM, CDR2 ANQGSEA. V was trimmed by 7 bases and J by 0 bases, leaving 16 bases between them. The CDR3 is CSALVGSHSNQPQHF. The CDR3 DNA follows: TGCAGCGCCTTGGTGGGCAGTCATAGCAATCAGCCCCAGCATTTT. The full variable domain, completed using reference TRBV29-1 and TRBJ1-5, is SAVISQKPSRDICQRGTSLTIQCQVDSQVTMMFWYRQQPGQSLTLIATANQGSEATYESGFVIDKFPISRPNLTFSTLTVSNMSPEDSSIYLCSALVGSHSNQPQHFGDGTRLSIL.

The genes are TRBV18 and TRBJ2-5, with 7 bases that match TRBD1. V shed 6 bases and J 5 bases; nucleotides not matched to a gene: 6. CDR1 is KGHSH and CDR2 is LQKENI in the germline V gene. CDR3 length: 13 residues. The DNA of the CDR3 is TGTGCCAGCTCCCCGGGACAGAGCGAGACCCAGTACTTC. Protein: CASSPGQSETQYF.